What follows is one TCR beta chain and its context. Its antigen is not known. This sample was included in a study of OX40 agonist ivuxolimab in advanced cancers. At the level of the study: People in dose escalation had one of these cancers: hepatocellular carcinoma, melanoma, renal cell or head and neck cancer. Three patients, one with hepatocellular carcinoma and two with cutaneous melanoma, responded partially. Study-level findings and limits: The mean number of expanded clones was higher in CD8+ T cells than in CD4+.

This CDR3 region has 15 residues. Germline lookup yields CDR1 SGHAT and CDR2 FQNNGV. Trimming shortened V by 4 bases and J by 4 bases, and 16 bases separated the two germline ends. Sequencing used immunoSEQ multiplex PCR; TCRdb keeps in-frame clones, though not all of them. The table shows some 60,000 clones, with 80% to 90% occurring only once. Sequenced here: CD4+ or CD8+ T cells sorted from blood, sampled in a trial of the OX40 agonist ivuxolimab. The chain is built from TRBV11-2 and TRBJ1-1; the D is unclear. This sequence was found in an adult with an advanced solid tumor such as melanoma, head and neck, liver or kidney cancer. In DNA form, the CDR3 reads TGTGCCAGCAGCTCCCTCCGTGGACGAGGCACTGAAGCTTTCTTT. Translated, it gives CASSSLRGRGTEAFF.